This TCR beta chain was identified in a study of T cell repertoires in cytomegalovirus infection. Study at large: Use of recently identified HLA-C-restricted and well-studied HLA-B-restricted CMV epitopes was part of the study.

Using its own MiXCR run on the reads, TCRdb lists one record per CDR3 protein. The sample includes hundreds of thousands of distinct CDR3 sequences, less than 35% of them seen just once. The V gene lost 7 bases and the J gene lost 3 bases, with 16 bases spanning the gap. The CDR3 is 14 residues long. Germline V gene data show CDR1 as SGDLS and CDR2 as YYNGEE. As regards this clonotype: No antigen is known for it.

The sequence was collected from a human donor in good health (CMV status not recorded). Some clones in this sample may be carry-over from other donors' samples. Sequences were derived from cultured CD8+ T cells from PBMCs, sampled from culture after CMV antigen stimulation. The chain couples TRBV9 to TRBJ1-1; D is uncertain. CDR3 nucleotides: TGTGCCAGCGGTACATTTTTGTTGGACACTGAAGCTTTCTTT. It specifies CASGTFLLDTEAFF.